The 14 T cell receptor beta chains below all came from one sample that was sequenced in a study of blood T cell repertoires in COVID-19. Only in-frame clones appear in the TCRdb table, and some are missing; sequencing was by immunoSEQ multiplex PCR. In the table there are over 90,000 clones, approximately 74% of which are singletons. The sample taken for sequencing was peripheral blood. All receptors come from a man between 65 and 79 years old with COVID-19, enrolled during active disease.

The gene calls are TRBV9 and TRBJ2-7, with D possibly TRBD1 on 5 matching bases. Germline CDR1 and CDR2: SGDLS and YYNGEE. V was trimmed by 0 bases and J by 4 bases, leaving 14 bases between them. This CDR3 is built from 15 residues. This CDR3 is CASSVEVGRAYEQYF. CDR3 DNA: TGTGCCAGCAGCGTAGAGGTTGGCAGGGCATACGAGCAGTACTTC.

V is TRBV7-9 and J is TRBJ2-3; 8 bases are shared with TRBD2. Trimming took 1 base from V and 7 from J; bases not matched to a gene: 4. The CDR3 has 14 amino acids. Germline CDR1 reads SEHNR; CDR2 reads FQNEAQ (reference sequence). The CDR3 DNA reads TGTGCCAGCAGCTTAGGGACTAGCTGGTATACGCAGTATTTT. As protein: CASSLGTSWYTQYF.

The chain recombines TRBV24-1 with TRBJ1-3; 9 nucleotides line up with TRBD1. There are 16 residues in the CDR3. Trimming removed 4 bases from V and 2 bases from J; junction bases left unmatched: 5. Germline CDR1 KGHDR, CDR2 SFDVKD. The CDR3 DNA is TGTGCCACCAGTGAGGCGACAGGGGGGCCTGGAAACACCATATATTTT. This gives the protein CATSEATGGPGNTIYF.

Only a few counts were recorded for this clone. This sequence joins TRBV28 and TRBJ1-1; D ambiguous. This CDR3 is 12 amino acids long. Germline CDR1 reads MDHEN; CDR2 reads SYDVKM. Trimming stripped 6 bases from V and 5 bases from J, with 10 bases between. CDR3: CASRPSGTEAFF. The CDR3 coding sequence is TGTGCCAGCAGACCCTCGGGGACTGAAGCTTTCTTT. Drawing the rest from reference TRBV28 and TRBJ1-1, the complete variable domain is DVKVTQSSRYLVKRTGEKVFLECVQDMDHENMFWYRQDPGLGLRLIYFSYDVKMKEKGDIPEGYSVSREKKERFSLILESASTNQTSMYLCASRPSGTEAFFGQGTRLTVV.

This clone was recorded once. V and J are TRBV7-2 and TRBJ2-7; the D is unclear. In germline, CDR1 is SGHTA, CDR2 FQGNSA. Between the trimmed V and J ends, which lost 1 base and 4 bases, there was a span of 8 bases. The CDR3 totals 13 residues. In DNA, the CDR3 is TGTGCCAGCAGCTTAGGAGCCGATTACGAGCAGTACTTC. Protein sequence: CASSLGADYEQYF.

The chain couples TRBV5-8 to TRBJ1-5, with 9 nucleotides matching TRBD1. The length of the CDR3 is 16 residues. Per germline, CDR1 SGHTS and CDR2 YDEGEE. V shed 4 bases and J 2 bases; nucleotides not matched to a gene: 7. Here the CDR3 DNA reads TGTGCCAGCAGCGCCTGGACAGGGGAGGGCAATCAGCCCCAGCATTTT. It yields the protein CASSAWTGEGNQPQHF.

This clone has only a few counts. CDR3 loop: CASSTQITGNQPQHF. CDR3 DNA: TGTGCCAGCAGCACTCAAATTACAGGGAATCAGCCCCAGCATTTT. The chain employs TRBV7-3 and TRBJ1-5, with a weak D call TRBD1 (6 bases). Germline CDR1 is SGHTA and CDR2 is FQGTGA. The CDR3 loop spans 15 amino acids. Trimming took off 5 bases at V and 4 bases at J, with 15 bases between the two ends.

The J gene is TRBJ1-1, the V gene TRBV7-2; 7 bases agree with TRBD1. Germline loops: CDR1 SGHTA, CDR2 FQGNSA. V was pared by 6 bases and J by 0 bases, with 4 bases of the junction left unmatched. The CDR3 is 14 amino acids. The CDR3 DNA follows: TGTGCCAGCAGGGTGGGACAGCTGAACACTGAAGCTTTCTTT. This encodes CASRVGQLNTEAFF.

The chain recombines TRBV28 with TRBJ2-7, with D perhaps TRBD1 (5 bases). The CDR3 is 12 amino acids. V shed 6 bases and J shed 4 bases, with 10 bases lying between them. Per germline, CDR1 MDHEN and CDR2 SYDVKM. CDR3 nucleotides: TGTGCCAGCAGGAATACAGGTTACGAGCAGTACTTC. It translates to CASRNTGYEQYF.

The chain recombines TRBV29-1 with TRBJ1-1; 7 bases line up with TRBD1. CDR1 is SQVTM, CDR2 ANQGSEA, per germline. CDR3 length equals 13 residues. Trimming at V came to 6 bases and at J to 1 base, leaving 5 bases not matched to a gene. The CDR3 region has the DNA TGCAGCGTCTCCGGGACAGCGAACACTGAAGCTTTCTTT. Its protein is CSVSGTANTEAFF.

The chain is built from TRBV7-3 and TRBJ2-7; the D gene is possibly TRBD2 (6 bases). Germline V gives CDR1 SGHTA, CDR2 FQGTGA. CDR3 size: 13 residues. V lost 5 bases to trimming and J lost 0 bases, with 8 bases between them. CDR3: CASSRDSSYEQYF. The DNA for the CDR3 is TGTGCCAGCAGCCGGGACTCCTCCTACGAGCAGTACTTC.

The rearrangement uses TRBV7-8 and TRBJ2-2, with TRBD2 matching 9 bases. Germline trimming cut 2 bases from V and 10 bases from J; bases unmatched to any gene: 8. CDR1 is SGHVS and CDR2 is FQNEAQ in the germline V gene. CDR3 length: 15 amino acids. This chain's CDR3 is CASSLYGGRAEELFF. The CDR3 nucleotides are TGTGCCAGCAGCTTATACGGCGGGAGGGCCGAGGAGCTGTTTTTT.

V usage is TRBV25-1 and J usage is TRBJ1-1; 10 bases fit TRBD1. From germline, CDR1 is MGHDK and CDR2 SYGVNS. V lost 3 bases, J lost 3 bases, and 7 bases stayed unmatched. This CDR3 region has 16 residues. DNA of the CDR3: TGTGCCAGCAGTGACACCGGGACAGGGGTGGACACTGAAGCTTTCTTT. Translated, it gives CASSDTGTGVDTEAFF.

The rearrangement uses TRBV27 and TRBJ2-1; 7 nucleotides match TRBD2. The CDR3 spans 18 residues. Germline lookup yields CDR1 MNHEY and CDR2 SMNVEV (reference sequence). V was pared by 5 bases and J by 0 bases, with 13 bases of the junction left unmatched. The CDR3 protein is CASSPESPSGTSYNEQFF. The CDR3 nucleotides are TGTGCCAGCAGTCCCGAGAGCCCGAGCGGGACCTCCTACAATGAGCAGTTCTTC.